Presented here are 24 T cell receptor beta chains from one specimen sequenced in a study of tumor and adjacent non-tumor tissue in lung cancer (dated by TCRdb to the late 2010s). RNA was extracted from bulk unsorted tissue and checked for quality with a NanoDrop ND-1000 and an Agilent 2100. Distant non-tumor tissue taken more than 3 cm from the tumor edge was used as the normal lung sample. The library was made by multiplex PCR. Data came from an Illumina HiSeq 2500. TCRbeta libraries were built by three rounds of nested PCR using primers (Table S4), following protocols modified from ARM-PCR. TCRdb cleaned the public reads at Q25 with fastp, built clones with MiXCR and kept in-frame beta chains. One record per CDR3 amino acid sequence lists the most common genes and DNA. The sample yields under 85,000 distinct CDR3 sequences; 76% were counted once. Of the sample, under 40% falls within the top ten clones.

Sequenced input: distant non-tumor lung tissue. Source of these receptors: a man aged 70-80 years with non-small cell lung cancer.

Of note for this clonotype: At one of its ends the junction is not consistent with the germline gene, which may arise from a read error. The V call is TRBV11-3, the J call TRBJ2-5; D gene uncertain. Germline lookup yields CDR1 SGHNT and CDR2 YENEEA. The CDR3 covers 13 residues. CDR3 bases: TGTGTCAGCAGTAAACCGGTCCAAGTGACCCAGTACTTC. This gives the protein CVSSKPVQVTQYF.

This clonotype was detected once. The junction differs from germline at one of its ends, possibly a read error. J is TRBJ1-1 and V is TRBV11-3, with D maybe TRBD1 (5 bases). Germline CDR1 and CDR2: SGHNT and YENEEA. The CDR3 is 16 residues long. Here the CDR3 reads CAASFRDRTLNTGAFF. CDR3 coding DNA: TGTGCCGCCAGCTTCCGTGACAGAACCCTGAACACTGGAGCTTTCTTT. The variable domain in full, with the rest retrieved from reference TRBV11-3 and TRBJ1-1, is EAGVVQSPRYKIIEKKQPVAFWCNPISGHNTLYWYLQNLGQGPELLIRYENEEAVDDSQLPKDRFSAERLKGVDSTLKIQPAELGDSAVYLCAASFRDRTLNTGAFFGQGTRLTVV.

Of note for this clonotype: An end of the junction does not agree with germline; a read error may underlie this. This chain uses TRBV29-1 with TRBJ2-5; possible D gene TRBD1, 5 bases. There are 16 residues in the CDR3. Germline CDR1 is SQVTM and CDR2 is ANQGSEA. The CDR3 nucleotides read TGCAGCGCCGAGCCCTACCTCCAGACAGATCAAGCGACCCAGTACTTC. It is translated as CSAEPYLQTDQATQYF.

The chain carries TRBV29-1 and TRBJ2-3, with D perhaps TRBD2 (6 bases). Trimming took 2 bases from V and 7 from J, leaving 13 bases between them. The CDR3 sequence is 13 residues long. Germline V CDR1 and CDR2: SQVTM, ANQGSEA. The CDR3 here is CSVELASRHTQYF. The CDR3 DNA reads TGCAGCGTTGAACTAGCGTCGAGGCATACGCAGTATTTT.

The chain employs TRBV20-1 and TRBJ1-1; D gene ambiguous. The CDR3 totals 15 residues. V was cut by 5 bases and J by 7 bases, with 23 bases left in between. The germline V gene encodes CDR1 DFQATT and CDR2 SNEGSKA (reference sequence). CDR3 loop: CSADGRTQPGSEAFF. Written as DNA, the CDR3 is TGCAGTGCTGATGGCCGTACCCAGCCTGGGAGTGAAGCTTTCTTT.

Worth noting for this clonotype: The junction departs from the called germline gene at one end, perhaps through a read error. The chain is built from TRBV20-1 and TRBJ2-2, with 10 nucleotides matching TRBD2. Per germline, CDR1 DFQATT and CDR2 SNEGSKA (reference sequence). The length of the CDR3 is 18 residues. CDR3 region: CSARDIERGGVDTGKLFF. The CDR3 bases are TGCAGTGCTAGAGATATAGAGCGGGGGGGCGTAGACACCGGGAAGCTGTTTTTT.

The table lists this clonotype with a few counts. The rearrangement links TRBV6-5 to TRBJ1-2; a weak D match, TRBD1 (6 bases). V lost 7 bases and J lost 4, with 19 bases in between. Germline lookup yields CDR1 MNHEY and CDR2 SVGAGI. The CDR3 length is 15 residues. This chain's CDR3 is CASTQRGGRGYGYTF. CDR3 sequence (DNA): TGTGCCAGCACCCAAAGGGGGGGCAGGGGCTATGGCTACACCTTC.

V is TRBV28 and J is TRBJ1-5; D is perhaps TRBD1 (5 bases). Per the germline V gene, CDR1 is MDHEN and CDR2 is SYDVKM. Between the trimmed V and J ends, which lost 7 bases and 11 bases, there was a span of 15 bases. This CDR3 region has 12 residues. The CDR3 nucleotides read TGTGCCAGCAATCAGCGGGACCAGTCCCAGCATTTT. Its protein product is CASNQRDQSQHF.

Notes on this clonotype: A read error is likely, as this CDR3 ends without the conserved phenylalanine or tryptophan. CDR3 sequence reads: CASSYSNSDIEAFS. CDR3 in DNA: TGTGCCAGCAGTTACTCGAATTCAGACATTGAAGCTTTCTCT. The rearrangement uses TRBV6-5 and TRBJ1-1; D is unclear. Germline V gene data show CDR1 as MNHEY and CDR2 as SVGAGI. The germline V and J ends were trimmed by 0 bases and 7 bases, with 12 bases remaining between them. CDR3 length: 14 residues.

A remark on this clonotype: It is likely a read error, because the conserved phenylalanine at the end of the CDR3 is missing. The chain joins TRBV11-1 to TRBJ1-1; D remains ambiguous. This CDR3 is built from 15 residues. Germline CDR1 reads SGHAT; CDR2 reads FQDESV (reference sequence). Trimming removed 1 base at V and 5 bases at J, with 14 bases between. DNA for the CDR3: TGTGCCAGCAGCTTAGAAAATCGGGCGGGGACTGAAGCTTTCTGT. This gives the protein CASSLENRAGTEAFC.

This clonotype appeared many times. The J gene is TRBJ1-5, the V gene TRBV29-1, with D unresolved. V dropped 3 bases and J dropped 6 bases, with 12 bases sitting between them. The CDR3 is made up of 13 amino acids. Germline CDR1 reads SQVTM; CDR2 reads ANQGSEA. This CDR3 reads CSVEAGVGQPQHF. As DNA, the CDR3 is TGCAGCGTTGAGGCGGGTGTGGGTCAGCCCCAGCATTTT.

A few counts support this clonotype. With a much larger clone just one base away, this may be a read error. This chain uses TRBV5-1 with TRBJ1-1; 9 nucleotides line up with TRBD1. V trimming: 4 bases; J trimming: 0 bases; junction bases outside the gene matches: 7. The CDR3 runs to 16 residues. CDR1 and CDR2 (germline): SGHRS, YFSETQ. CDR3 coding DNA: TGCGCCAGCAGCCAGGTGACAGGGGGGATGAACACTGAAGCTTTCTTT. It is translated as CASSQVTGGMNTEAFF.

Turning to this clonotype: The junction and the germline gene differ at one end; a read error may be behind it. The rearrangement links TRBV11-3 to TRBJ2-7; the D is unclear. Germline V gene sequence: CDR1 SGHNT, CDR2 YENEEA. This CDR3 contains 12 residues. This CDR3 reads CASSLARYEQYF. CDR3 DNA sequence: TGTGCCAGCAGCTTAGCTCGGTACGAGCAGTATTTC.

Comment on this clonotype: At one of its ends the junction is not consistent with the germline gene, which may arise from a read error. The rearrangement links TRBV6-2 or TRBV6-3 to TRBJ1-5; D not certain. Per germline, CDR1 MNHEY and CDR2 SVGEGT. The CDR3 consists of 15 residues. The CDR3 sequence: CASSQNPGSNLPQHF. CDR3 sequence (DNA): TGTGCCAGCAGTCAGAACCCGGGGAGCAATCTGCCCCAGCATTTT.

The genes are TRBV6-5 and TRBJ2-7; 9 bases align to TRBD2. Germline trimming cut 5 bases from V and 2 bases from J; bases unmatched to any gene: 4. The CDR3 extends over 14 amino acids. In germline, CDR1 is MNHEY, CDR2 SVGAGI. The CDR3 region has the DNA TGTGCCAGCAGTCGGACTAGCGCTACCTACGAGCAGTACTTC. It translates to CASSRTSATYEQYF.

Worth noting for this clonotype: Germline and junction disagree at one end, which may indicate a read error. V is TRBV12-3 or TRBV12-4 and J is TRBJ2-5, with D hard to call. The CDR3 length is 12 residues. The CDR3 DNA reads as TGTGCCAGCAGTTTTTTAGAAAAGACCCAGCACTTC. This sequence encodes CASSFLEKTQHF.

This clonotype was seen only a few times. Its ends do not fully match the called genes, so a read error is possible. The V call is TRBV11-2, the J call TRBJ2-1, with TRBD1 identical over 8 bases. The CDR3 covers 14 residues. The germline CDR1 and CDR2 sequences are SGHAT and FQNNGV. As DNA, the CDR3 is TGTGTCAGCAGCTTACAGGGGGCCTACAATGAGCAGTTCTTC. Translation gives CVSSLQGAYNEQFF. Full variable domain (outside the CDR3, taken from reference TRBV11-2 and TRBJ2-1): EAGVAQSPRYKIIEKRQSVAFWCNPISGHATLYWYQQILGQGPKLLIQFQNNGVVDDSQLPKDRFSAERLKGVDSTLKIQPAKLEDSAVYLCVSSLQGAYNEQFFGPGTRLTVL.

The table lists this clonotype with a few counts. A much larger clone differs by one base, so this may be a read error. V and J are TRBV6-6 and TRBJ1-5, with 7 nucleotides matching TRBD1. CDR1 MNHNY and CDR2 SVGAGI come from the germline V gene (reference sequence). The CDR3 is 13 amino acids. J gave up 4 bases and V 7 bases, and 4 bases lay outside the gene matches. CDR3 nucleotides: TGTGCCAGCATAGGACAGGTTAATCAGCCCCAGCATTTT. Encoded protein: CASIGQVNQPQHF.

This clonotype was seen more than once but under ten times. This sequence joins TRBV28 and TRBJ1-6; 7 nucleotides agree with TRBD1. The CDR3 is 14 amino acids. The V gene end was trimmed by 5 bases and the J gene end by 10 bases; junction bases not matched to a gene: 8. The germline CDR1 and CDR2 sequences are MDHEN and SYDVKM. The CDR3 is CASSPTGQRSPLHF. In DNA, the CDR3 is TGTGCCAGCAGTCCGACAGGGCAGAGATCACCCCTCCACTTT.

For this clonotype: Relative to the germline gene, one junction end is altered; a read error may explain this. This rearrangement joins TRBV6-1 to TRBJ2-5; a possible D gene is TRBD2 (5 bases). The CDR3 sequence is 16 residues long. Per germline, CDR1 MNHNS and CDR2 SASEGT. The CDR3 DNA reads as TGTGCCAGCAGTGAAGCTCTCGGGATAGCCCAAGAGACCCAATACTTC. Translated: CASSEALGIAQETQYF.

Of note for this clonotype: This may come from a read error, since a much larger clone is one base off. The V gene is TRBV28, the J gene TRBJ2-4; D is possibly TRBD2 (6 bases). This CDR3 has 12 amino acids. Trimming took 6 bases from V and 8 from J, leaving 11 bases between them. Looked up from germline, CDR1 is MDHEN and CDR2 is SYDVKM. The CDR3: CASRGLGDIQYF. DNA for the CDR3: TGTGCCAGCAGGGGACTGGGAGACATTCAGTACTTC. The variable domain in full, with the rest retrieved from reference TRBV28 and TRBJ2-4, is DVKVTQSSRYLVKRTGEKVFLECVQDMDHENMFWYRQDPGLGLRLIYFSYDVKMKEKGDIPEGYSVSREKKERFSLILESASTNQTSMYLCASRGLGDIQYFGAGTRLSVL.

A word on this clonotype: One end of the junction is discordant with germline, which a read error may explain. CDR3: CARSQTINQPQHF. CDR3 DNA sequence: TGCGCCAGGAGCCAAACGATCAATCAGCCCCAGCATTTT. This chain links TRBV4-1 with TRBJ1-5; no clear D. The CDR3 totals 13 residues. Per germline, CDR1 MGHRA and CDR2 YSYEKL.

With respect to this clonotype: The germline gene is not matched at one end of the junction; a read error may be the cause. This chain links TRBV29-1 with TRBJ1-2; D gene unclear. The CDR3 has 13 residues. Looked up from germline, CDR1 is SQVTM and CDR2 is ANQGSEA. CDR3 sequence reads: CNVLQMGAYGYTF. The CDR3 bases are TGCAACGTTCTCCAGATGGGAGCCTATGGTTACACCTTC.

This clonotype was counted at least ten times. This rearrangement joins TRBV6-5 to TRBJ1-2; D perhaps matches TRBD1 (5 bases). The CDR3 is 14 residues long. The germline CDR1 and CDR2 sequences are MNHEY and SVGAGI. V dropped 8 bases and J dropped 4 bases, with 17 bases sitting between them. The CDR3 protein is CASFQDMAGYGYTF. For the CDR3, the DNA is TGTGCCAGCTTTCAGGACATGGCAGGCTATGGCTACACCTTC.